This T cell receptor (beta chain) was sequenced during a study of blood T cell repertoires in COVID-19. As processed by the authors: Estimated nucleated cell counts came from reference gene primer amplification. Libraries were prepared by immunoSEQ multiplex PCR; TCRdb keeps only in-frame clonotypes and omits some of them. D and trimming were read from the DNA, whereas the V and J calls and clone size are those reported in that table. The data contain some 200,000 clones, 60% to 80% of them singletons. This CDR3 spans 13 amino acids. The V end was cut by 2 bases, the J end by 5 bases, with 10 bases between. Germline V gene data show CDR1 as SGHTA and CDR2 as FQGTGA.

The chain has TRBV7-3 and TRBJ2-7; maybe TRBD1 (5 bases). The TCR was taken from a woman aged 65 to 85 with acute or convalescent COVID-19. Material: peripheral blood. The CDR3 loop reads CASSLQGSDEQYF. The CDR3 DNA follows: TGTGCCAGCAGCTTACAGGGTTCGGACGAGCAGTACTTC. Drawing the rest from reference TRBV7-3 and TRBJ2-7, the complete variable domain is GAGVSQTPSNKVTEKGKYVELRCDPISGHTALYWYRQSLGQGPEFLIYFQGTGAADDSGLPNDRFFAVRPEGSVSTLKIQRTERGDSAVYLCASSLQGSDEQYFGPGTRLTVT.